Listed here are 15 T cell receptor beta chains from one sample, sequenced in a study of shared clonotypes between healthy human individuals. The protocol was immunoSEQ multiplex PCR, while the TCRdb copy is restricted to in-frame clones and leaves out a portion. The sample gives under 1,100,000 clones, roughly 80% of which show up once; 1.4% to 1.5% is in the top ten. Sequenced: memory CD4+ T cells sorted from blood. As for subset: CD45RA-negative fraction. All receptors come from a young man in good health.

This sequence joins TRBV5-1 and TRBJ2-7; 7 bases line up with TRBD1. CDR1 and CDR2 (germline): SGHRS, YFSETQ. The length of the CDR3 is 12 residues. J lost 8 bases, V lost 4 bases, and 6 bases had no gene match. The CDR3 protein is CASSEDRVKQYF. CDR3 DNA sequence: TGCGCCAGCAGCGAAGACAGGGTGAAGCAGTACTTC.

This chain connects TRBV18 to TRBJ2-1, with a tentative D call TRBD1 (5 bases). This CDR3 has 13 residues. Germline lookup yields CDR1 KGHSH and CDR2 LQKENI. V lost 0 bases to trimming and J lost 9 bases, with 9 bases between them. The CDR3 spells CASSPPTEAEQFF. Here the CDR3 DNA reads TGTGCCAGCTCACCACCGACAGAGGCTGAGCAGTTCTTC. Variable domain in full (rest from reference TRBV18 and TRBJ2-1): NAGVMQNPRHLVRRRGQEARLRCSPMKGHSHVYWYRQLPEEGLKFMVYLQKENIIDESGMPKERFSAEFPKEGPSILRIQQVVRGDSAAYFCASSPPTEAEQFFGPGTRLTVL.

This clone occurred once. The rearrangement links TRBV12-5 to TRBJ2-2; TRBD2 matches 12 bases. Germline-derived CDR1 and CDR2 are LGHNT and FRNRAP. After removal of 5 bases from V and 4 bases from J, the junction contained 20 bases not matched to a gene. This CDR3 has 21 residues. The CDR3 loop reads CASGLNPSGRASGLPTGELFF. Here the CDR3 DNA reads TGTGCTAGTGGTCTAAATCCTAGCGGGAGGGCTTCGGGCCTCCCCACCGGGGAGCTGTTTTTT.

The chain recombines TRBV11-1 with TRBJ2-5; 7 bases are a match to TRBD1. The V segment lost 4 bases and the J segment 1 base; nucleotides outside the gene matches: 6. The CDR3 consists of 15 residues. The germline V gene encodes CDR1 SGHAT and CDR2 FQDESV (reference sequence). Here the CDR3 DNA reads TGTGCCAGCAGCTCCATGGACAGGATCCAAGAGACCCAGTACTTC. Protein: CASSSMDRIQETQYF.

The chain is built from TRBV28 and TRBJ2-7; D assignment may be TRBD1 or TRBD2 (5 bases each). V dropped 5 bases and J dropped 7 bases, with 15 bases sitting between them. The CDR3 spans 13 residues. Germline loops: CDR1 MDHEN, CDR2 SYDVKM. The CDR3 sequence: CASSPVFWGEQYF. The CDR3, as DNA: TGTGCCAGCAGTCCTGTGTTCTGGGGGGAGCAGTACTTC.

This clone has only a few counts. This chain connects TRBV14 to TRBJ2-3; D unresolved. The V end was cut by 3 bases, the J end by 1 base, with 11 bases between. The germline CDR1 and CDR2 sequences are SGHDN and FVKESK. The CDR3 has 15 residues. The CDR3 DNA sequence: TGTGCCAGCAGCCACATACAGTCCGGCACAGATACGCAGTATTTT. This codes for CASSHIQSGTDTQYF. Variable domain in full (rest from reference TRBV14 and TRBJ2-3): EAGVTQFPSHSVIEKGQTVTLRCDPISGHDNLYWYRRVMGKEIKFLLHFVKESKQDESGMPNNRFLAERTGGTYSTLKVQPAELEDSGVYFCASSHIQSGTDTQYFGPGTRLTVL.

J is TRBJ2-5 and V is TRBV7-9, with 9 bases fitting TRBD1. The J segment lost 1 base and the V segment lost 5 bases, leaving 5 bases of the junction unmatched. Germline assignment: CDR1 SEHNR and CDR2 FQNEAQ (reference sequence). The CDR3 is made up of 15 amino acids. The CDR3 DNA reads TGTGCCAGCAGCGCACAGGGGGCCCCCCAAGAGACCCAGTACTTC. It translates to CASSAQGAPQETQYF.

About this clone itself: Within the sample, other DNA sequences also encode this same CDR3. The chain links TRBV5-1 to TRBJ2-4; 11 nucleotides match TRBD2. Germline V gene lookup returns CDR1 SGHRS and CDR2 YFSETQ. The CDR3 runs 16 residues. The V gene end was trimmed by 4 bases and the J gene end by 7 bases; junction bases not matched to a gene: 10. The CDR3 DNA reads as TGCGCCAGCAGCCCCGTAGCGGGAGGGGTGATGAACATTCAGTACTTC. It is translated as CASSPVAGGVMNIQYF.

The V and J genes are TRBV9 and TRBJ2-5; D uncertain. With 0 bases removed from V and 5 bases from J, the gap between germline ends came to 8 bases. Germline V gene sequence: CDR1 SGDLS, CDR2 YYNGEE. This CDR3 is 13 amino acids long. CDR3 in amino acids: CASSVEMSETQYF. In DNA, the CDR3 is TGTGCCAGCAGCGTAGAGATGAGTGAGACCCAGTACTTC.

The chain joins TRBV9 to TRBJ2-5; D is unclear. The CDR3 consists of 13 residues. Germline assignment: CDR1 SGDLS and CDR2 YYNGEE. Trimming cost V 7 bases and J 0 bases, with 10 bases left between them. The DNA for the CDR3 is TGTGCCAGCTCCAGGACGTACCAAGAGACCCAGTACTTC. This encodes CASSRTYQETQYF.

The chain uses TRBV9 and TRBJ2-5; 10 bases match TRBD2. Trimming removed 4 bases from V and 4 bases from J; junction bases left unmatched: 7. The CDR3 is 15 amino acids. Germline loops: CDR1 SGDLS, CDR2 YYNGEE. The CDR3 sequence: CASSPGPSGGETQYF. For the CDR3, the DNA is TGTGCCAGCAGCCCAGGCCCTAGCGGGGGAGAGACCCAGTACTTC.

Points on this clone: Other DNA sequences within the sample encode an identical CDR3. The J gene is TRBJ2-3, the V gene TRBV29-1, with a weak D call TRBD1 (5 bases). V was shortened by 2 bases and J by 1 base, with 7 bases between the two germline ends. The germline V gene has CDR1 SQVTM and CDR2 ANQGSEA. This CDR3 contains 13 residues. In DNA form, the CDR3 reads TGCAGCGTTGAAAAAGGGGGCACAGATACGCAGTATTTT. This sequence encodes CSVEKGGTDTQYF.

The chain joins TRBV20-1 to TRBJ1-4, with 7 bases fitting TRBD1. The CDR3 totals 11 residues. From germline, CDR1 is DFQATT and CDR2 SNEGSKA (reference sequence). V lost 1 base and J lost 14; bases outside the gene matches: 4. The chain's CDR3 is CSARVPQGLFF. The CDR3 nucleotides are TGCAGTGCTAGAGTCCCACAGGGGCTGTTTTTT.

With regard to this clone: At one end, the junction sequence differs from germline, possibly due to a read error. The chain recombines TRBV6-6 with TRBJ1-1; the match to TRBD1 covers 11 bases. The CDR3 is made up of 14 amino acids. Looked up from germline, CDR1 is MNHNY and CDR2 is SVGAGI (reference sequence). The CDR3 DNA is TGTGCCATCAGTCCGGGACAGGGGGTCGCTGAAGCTTTCTTT. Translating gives CAISPGQGVAEAFF.

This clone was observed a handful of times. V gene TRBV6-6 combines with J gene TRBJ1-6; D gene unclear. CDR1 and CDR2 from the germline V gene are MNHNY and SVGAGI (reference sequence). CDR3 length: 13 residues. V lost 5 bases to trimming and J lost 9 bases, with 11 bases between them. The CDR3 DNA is TGTGCCAGCAGTCCCAAAGGTGGTTCACCCCTCCACTTT. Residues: CASSPKGGSPLHF.